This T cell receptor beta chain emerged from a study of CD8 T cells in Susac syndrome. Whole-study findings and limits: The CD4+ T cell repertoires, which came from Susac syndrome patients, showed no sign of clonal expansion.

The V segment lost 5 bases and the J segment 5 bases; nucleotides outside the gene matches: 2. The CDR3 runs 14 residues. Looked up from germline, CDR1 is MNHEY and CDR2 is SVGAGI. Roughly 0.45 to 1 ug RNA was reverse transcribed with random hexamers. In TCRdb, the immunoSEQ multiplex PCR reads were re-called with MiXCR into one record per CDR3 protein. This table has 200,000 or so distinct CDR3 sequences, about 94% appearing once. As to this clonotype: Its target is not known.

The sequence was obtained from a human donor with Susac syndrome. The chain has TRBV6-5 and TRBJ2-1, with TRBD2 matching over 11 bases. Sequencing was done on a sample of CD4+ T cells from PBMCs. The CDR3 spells CASSLAGGNNEQFF. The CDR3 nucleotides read TGTGCCAGCAGTCTAGCGGGGGGAAACAATGAGCAGTTCTTC.